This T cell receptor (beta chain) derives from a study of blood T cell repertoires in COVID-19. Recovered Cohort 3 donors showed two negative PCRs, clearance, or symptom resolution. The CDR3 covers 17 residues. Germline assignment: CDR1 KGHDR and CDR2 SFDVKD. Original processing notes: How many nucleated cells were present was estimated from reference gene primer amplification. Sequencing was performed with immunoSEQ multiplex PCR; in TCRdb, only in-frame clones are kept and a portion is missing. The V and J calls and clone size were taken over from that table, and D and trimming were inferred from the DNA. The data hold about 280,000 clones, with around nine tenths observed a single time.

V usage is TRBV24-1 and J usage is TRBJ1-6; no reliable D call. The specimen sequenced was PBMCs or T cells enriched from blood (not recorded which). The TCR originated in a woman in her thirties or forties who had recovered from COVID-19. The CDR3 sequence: CALLRGGLSSYNSPLHF. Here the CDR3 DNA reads TGTGCTCTCCTCCGTGGAGGATTGAGCTCCTATAATTCACCCCTCCACTTT.